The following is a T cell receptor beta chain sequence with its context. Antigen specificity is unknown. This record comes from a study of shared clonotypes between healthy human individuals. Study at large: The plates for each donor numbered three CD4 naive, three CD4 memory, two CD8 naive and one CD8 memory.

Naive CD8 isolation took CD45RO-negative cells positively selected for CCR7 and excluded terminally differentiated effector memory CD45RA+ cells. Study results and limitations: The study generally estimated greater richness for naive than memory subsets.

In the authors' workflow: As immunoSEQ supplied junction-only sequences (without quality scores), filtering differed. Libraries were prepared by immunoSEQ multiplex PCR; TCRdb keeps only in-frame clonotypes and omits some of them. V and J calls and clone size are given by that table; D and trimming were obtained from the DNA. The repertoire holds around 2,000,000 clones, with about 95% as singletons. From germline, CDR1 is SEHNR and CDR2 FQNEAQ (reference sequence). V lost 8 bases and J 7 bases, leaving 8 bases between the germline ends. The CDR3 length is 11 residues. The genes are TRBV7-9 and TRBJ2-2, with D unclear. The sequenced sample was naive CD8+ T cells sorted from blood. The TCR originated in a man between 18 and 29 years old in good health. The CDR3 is CASPLGGELFF. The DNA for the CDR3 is TGTGCCAGCCCCCTTGGCGGGGAGCTGTTTTTT. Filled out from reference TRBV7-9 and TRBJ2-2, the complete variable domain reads DTGVSQNPRHKITKRGQNVTFRCDPISEHNRLYWYRQTLGQGPEFLTYFQNEAQLEKSRLLSDRFSAERPKGSFSTLEIQRTEQGDSAMYLCASPLGGELFFGEGSRLTVL.